These 7 T cell receptor beta chains came from one sample sequenced in a study of blood T cell repertoires in COVID-19 (dated by TCRdb to 2018 to 2021). The library was produced with the immunoSEQ multiplex PCR assay. The table comes from immuneACCESS by way of TCRdb, which keeps in-frame sequences with V and J called. Part of the clones is missing from these tables; in studies checked, under half for an unresolved V gene and the rest for unknown reasons. This sample comprises 200,000 or so clones, more than 65% of them detected only once. Approximately 2.9% of the sample rests with the top ten. Material for sequencing was peripheral blood. Receptors originate from a woman between 25 and 40 years old who had recovered from COVID-19.

The gene calls are TRBV5-4 and TRBJ1-3, with no clear D. The CDR3 contains 15 residues. Germline CDR1 reads SGHNT; CDR2 reads YYREEE (reference sequence). With 2 bases removed from V and 0 bases from J, the gap between germline ends came to 9 bases. DNA of the CDR3: TGTGCCAGCAGCTTAAGATCTAGCTCTGGAAACACCATATATTTT. Its translation: CASSLRSSSGNTIYF.

The chain is built from TRBV6-5 and TRBJ1-1; TRBD1 matches 10 bases. The germline CDR1 and CDR2 sequences are MNHEY and SVGAGI. The CDR3 sequence is 15 residues long. V was clipped by 7 bases and J by 4 bases; unmatched bases: 9. CDR3: CASTTGTGVGTEAFF. CDR3 coding DNA: TGTGCCAGCACAACCGGGACAGGGGTTGGCACTGAAGCTTTCTTT.

The gene calls are TRBV5-1 and TRBJ2-7, with TRBD2 matching 11 bases. The germline V gene has CDR1 SGHRS and CDR2 YFSETQ. Trimming took 3 bases from V and 5 from J; bases not matched to a gene: 4. This CDR3 is built from 14 residues. The CDR3 DNA reads as TGCGCCAGCAGCTATACTAGCGGGAGAAACGAGCAGTACTTC. It encodes CASSYTSGRNEQYF.

The V gene is TRBV10-1, the J gene TRBJ1-6; D not resolved. The CDR3 is 12 residues long. V shed 6 bases and J shed 8 bases, with 8 bases lying between them. CDR1 is WNHNN, CDR2 SYGVQD, per germline (reference sequence). CDR3 DNA sequence: TGCGCCAGCAGCTCCGGGGATTCACCCCTCCACTTT. It translates to CASSSGDSPLHF.

The chain combines TRBV24-1 with TRBJ1-2, with 8 nucleotides matching TRBD1. V was clipped by 5 bases and J by 6 bases; unmatched bases: 4. CDR1 is KGHDR, CDR2 SFDVKD, per germline. This CDR3 spans 13 amino acids. The CDR3 sequence: CATSAQGVDGYTF. DNA for the CDR3: TGTGCCACCAGTGCACAGGGGGTTGATGGCTACACCTTC.

The CDR3 is CASSLVLGGEPDTQYF. The CDR3 DNA reads as TGCGCCAGCAGCTTGGTGTTAGGGGGGGAGCCAGATACGCAGTATTTT. The chain has TRBV5-1 and TRBJ2-3, with D possibly being TRBD2 (7 bases). CDR1 SGHRS and CDR2 YFSETQ come from the germline V gene. This CDR3 spans 16 amino acids. Trimming left V 0 bases short and J 4 bases short, with 15 bases between.

The rearrangement joins TRBV28 to TRBJ1-5, with unresolved D. This CDR3 is built from 15 residues. Germline lookup yields CDR1 MDHEN and CDR2 SYDVKM. The V end was cut by 3 bases, the J end by 4 bases, with 13 bases between. CDR3 nucleotide sequence: TGTGCCAGCAGTTTTGGTAGGGCGGGAAATCAGCCCCAGCATTTT. Translated, it gives CASSFGRAGNQPQHF.